A selection of T cell receptor beta chains follows, all from one sample in a study of tumor-infiltrating lymphocytes in localized non-small cell lung cancer. Here immunoSEQ multiplex PCR was the method, and the copy in TCRdb shows in-frame clones only, minus some. Seen here are 9,000 to 10,000 clones, around 80% observed once, and the top ten hold approximately 9%. The sample was lung tumor tissue. The receptors here all came from a human donor with non-small cell lung cancer. CDR3s leave out the opening cysteine and the closing phenylalanine or tryptophan.

V gene,J gene,CDR3 protein
TRBV6-5,TRBJ2-1,ASSYEGSVDEQF
TRBV6-6,TRBJ2-7,ASSYSKGADEQY
TRBV5-1,TRBJ2-5,ASSRAGTDQETQY
TRBV7-8,TRBJ1-1,ASSFRDGPYFEAF
TRBV5-6,TRBJ1-2,ASSLQGPSGYT
TRBV6-1,TRBJ1-5,ASSDDGNQPQH
TRBV4-2,TRBJ2-7,ASSQELGYEQY
TRBV9,TRBJ1-2,ASSVRESGHGYT
TRBV5-1,TRBJ1-6,ASTSGQVNSPLH
TRBV29-1,TRBJ2-2,SVARGGTRELF
TRBV5-8,TRBJ1-1,ASSLVRNTEAF
TRBV7-3,TRBJ1-2,ASSLGGQRNYGYT
TRBV7-6,TRBJ2-1,ASSLAPPLANEQF
TRBV18,TRBJ1-1,ASSPPVRVYTEAF
TRBV4-3,TRBJ1-1,ASSRAGVNTEAF
TRBV5-1,TRBJ2-2,ASSLDRVGGTGELF
TRBV28,TRBJ2-3,ASSGSGRRGTDTQY
TRBV11-2,TRBJ2-7,ASSSGTSGRAYEQY
TRBV29-1,TRBJ2-2,SVGDRVDTGELF
TRBV7-6,TRBJ1-5,ASSLALVGNQPQH
TRBV28,TRBJ2-7,ASRGGREQY
TRBV5-6,TRBJ1-6,ASSLVTGRNPLESPLH
TRBV29-1,TRBJ2-5,SADPQGAIGETQY
TRBV4-2,TRBJ2-1,ASSHGTSDANEQF
TRBV9,TRBJ2-3,ASSLTGQSHTDTQY
TRBV7-6,TRBJ2-2,ASSLTGELF
TRBV2,TRBJ2-3,ASSVERASTDTQY
TRBV10-2,TRBJ2-2,ASRKGTSRIAGELF
TRBV7-7,TRBJ2-3,ASTPRGGGDTQY
TRBV19,TRBJ1-5,ASRAPNQPQH
TRBV7-8,TRBJ1-6,ASSLSRTDNNSPLH
TRBV19,TRBJ2-2,ASRARGTELTGELF
TRBV5-1,TRBJ2-7,ASSHGQGNEQY
TRBV19,TRBJ2-1,ASSPRGVFEQF
TRBV6-6,TRBJ2-1,ASSYSVQGWEQF
TRBV28,TRBJ1-2,ASEGDYGYT
TRBV6-1,TRBJ2-3,ASSAGTSGRFTDTQY
TRBV7-9,TRBJ1-1,ASSFGTANTEAF
TRBV15,TRBJ2-1,ATSRRSQTDNEQF
TRBV19,TRBJ1-1,ASSNKAGIFGNTEAF
TRBV11-2,TRBJ2-7,ASSPHSLMTRYEQY
TRBV7-2,TRBJ2-2,ASSPQGPTLTGELF
TRBV7-9,TRBJ1-1,ASSAGDRGGTAEAF
TRBV5-1,TRBJ1-6,ASWVGQGNSPLH
TRBV7-3,TRBJ2-3,ASSLAGLSTDTQY
TRBV7-8,TRBJ2-1,ASSLMPGLSAEQF
TRBV5-1,TRBJ1-1,ASSLSGGAGGTEAF
TRBV28,TRBJ2-3,ASSLLATSTDTQY
TRBV14,TRBJ1-1,ASSKVGDTEAF
TRBV15,TRBJ2-2,ATSRADKGSGELF
TRBV29-1,TRBJ2-2,SVVFSSGGSNTGELF
TRBV19,TRBJ1-6,ASSIRPTGGRTPLH
TRBV15,TRBJ2-2,ATSSPGQNPTGELF
TRBV11-3,TRBJ1-3,ASSLGGGSGNTIY
TRBV11-2,TRBJ2-7,ASSLSGGPSYEQY